The rows below give T cell receptor beta chains drawn from one sample of a study of T cells in Graves' hyperthyroidism and ophthalmopathy. TCRdb redid the calling of the multiplex PCR reads with MiXCR, one entry per CDR3 protein. The table shows about 480,000 distinct CDR3 sequences, with about 20% occurring only once. Sequencing was done on a sample of blood. These receptors were taken from a woman aged 70-85 years with Graves' ophthalmopathy. Each CDR3 is given with its conserved first and last residue. A D gene is named only where the DNA matches it firmly. Not all rows give a size; the values are once, few, many and, for expanded clones, a class.

d_gene,j_gene,len,v_gene,abundance,CDR3nt,CDR3aa
TRBD2,TRBJ2-4,15,TRBV5-1,many,TGCGCCAGCAGCGCTGGGACTAGCGGGAATGACATTCAGTACTTC,CASSAGTSGNDIQYF
-,TRBJ1-4,15,TRBV6-1,-,TGTGCCAGCAGCCCCGCGGAGGGGAATATCGAAAAACTGTTTTTT,CASSPAEGNIEKLFF
TRBD2,TRBJ2-1,16,TRBV19,-,TGTGCCAGTAGTCGGCGGCTAGCGGGAGCTAGCGATGAGCAGTTCTTC,CASSRRLAGASDEQFF
TRBD1,TRBJ2-1,12,TRBV7-2,many,TGTGCCAGCAGAGAGGACAGGAATGAGCAGTTCTTC,CASREDRNEQFF
-,TRBJ1-5,15,TRBV5-4,few,TGTGCCAGCAGCTTGGGTGGGGACCGCAATCAGCCCCAGCATTTT,CASSLGGDRNQPQHF
-,TRBJ1-2,15,TRBV20-1,once,TGCAGTGCTAGAACACTTCAGACGGAAAACTATGGCTACACCTTC,CSARTLQTENYGYTF
-,TRBJ2-2,15,TRBV28,-,TGTGCCAGCAGTACCCCTTTGGGCCACACCGGGGAGCTGTTTTTT,CASSTPLGHTGELFF
-,TRBJ1-1,13,TRBV10-3,many,TGTGCCATTGTTGGGGAGACGAACACTGAAGCTTTCTTT,CAIVGETNTEAFF
TRBD1,TRBJ1-2,14,TRBV20-1,-,TGCAGTGTTAAACCCAGGGGACAGTTCTATGGCTACACCTTC,CSVKPRGQFYGYTF
-,TRBJ2-1,14,TRBV27,-,TGTGCCAGCATGGTTGCACAGCGGGTGAGTGAGCAGTTCTTC,CASMVAQRVSEQFF
TRBD2,TRBJ2-7,14,TRBV19,-,TGTGCCAGTAGTGCAGGAGCGGGAGTCTACGAGCAGTACTTC,CASSAGAGVYEQYF
-,TRBJ2-2,17,TRBV5-1,few,TGCGCCAGCAGCTTGGCCGGAGGGAAGTGGGGCACCGGGGAGCTGTTTTTT,CASSLAGGKWGTGELFF
TRBD1,TRBJ2-3,16,TRBV15,-,TGTGCCACCAGCAGAGTCGGCAGGGGGTTCACAGATACGCAGTATTTT,CATSRVGRGFTDTQYF
TRBD1,TRBJ2-1,15,TRBV5-1,few,TGCGCCAGCAGCTTGGACGGGACAGAGTACAATGAGCAGTTCTTC,CASSLDGTEYNEQFF
-,TRBJ2-1,14,TRBV2,-,TGTGCCAGCATGGGAGCTTGGGTTAACAATGAGCAGTTCTTC,CASMGAWVNNEQFF
TRBD1,TRBJ2-2,15,TRBV6-1,few,TGTGCCAGCAGAGCAGGGACAGGGAACACCGGGGAGCTGTTTTTT,CASRAGTGNTGELFF
-,TRBJ1-2,15,TRBV9,-,TGTGCCAGCAGCGTAGATAAAGGGAGAACCCGGGGGTACACCTTC,CASSVDKGRTRGYTF
TRBD1,TRBJ2-7,15,TRBV19,-,TGTGCCAGTAGCTCACGGGACAGACCCCCCTACGAGCAGTACTTC,CASSSRDRPPYEQYF
-,TRBJ1-1,15,TRBV14,few,TGTGCCAGCAGCCTAAACAGGGTTGCGGGGACTGAAGCTTTCTTT,CASSLNRVAGTEAFF
TRBD2,TRBJ2-7,15,TRBV6-5,few,TGTGCCAGCAGTTACAATCAGCGGGGCTCCTACGAGCAGTACTTC,CASSYNQRGSYEQYF
-,TRBJ1-2,14,TRBV11-2,few,TGTGCCAGCAGCTTAGGCAGGGCTAGGTATGGCTACACCTTC,CASSLGRARYGYTF
-,TRBJ2-7,13,TRBV18,-,TGTGCCAGCTCAACCTCCAATTTTGGCGAGCAGTACTTC,CASSTSNFGEQYF
-,TRBJ1-2,16,TRBV15,once,TGTGCCACCAGCAGAGTACGAACAGGCACTAACTATGGCTACACCTTC,CATSRVRTGTNYGYTF
TRBD2,TRBJ2-5,14,TRBV3-1,-,TGTGCCAGCAGCCAAGGCTCCGGGGGGGAGACCCAGTACTTC,CASSQGSGGETQYF
-,TRBJ2-7,14,TRBV9,-,TGTGCCAGCAGCGCTGCAGGGAGGCTGGGTGAGCAGTACTTC,CASSAAGRLGEQYF
-,TRBJ2-7,16,TRBV10-3,few,TGTGCCATCAGTGAGTCGGTACAGGGAGCTTCCTACGAGCAGTACTTC,CAISESVQGASYEQYF
TRBD1,TRBJ1-2,14,TRBV3-1,-,TGTGCCAGCTCGACAGGGAAACCTATCTATGGCTACACCTTC,CASSTGKPIYGYTF
-,TRBJ1-5,15,TRBV2,-,TGTGCCAGCAGATTACAGGGAACGGTTCAGCAGCCCCAGCATTTT,CASRLQGTVQQPQHF
TRBD1,TRBJ2-7,16,TRBV6-2/TRBV6-3,-,TGTGCCAGCAGTTACAACCCGGGACAGGGGGCGCGTGAGCAGTACTTC,CASSYNPGQGAREQYF
TRBD1,TRBJ2-2,16,TRBV24-1,few,TGTGCCACCAGTGATTGGGGACAGGGGAACACCGGGGAGCTGTTTTTT,CATSDWGQGNTGELFF
TRBD1,TRBJ1-1,12,TRBV20-1,-,TGCAGTGCTGGACAGGGTACGATTGAAGCTTTCTTT,CSAGQGTIEAFF
-,TRBJ2-6,19,TRBV6-6,few,TGTGCCAGCAGCCCGTCGTTGGGCAGGGGGGTCCCTGGGGCCAACGTCCTGACTTTC,CASSPSLGRGVPGANVLTF
TRBD1,TRBJ1-1,15,TRBV9,-,TGTGCCAGCAGCATCCTCACAGGGGGCAACGCTGAAGCTTTCTTT,CASSILTGGNAEAFF
TRBD1,TRBJ1-2,15,TRBV7-2,many,TGTGCCAGCAGCTTAGGTCCGCAGGGGGACTATGGCTACACCTTC,CASSLGPQGDYGYTF
TRBD2,TRBJ2-7,17,TRBV20-1,-,TGCAGTGCTAGCCCTAGCGGGGGGTCGGGGTGGCCCTACGAGCAGTACTTC,CSASPSGGSGWPYEQYF
-,TRBJ2-1,15,TRBV10-1,once,TGCGCCAGCAGCGACGGGACTCTGAATTGGGATGAGCAGTTCTTC,CASSDGTLNWDEQFF
TRBD1,TRBJ2-1,15,TRBV18,few,TGTGCCAGCTCATCTCCGGGACAGGGCTACAATGAGCAGTTCTTC,CASSSPGQGYNEQFF
-,TRBJ1-5,12,TRBV19,-,TGTGCCAGTAGTATAGAAAATCAGCCCCAGCATTTT,CASSIENQPQHF
TRBD1,TRBJ2-1,15,TRBV5-1,few,TGCGCCAGCAGTCACCGGGACAGGGGGCGAGGTGAGCAGTTCTTC,CASSHRDRGRGEQFF
TRBD1,TRBJ1-2,12,TRBV28,-,TGTGCCAGCACCGGACAGGTCTATGGCTACACCTTC,CASTGQVYGYTF
-,TRBJ2-6,16,TRBV5-5,few,TGTGCCAGCAGTCTGACTATCGCGTGGGGGGCCAACGTCCTGACTTTC,CASSLTIAWGANVLTF
-,TRBJ2-2,13,TRBV18,-,-,CASYQGRAGSCFF
-,TRBJ2-5,14,TRBV27,few,TGTGCCAGCAGACGACGGATGGGGAGAGAGACCCAGTACTTC,CASRRRMGRETQYF
-,TRBJ2-3,15,TRBV6-1,few,TGTGCCAGCAGTGATTTTGGTAGCGGCACAGATACGCAGTATTTT,CASSDFGSGTDTQYF
-,TRBJ1-2,14,TRBV2,many,TGTGCCAGCAGCGAAGGACCCGCTAACTATGGCTACACCTTC,CASSEGPANYGYTF
-,TRBJ1-1,14,TRBV6-1,few,TGTGCCAGCGCAACTACACGAATGAACACTGAAGCTTTCTTT,CASATTRMNTEAFF
TRBD2,TRBJ2-1,17,TRBV3-1,few,TGTGCCAGCAGCCAAGATCAGGGACTAGCGGGGTACAATGAGCAGTTCTTC,CASSQDQGLAGYNEQFF
-,TRBJ1-5,15,TRBV15,-,TGTGCCACCAGCAACGGTCCGGGTAGTCATCAGCCCCAGCATTTT,CATSNGPGSHQPQHF
-,TRBJ2-5,15,TRBV2,few,TGTGCCAGCAGTGAACGTAGTTCCGCCAGGGAGACCCAGTACTTC,CASSERSSARETQYF
-,TRBJ2-7,17,TRBV4-3,-,TGCGCCAGCAGCCAAGAGTTTCCTCCCAGTTTCGGGTACGAGCAGTACTTC,CASSQEFPPSFGYEQYF
-,TRBJ2-6,13,TRBV12-3/TRBV12-4,-,TGTGCCACTCGATCCTCTGGGGCCAACGTCCTGACTTTC,CATRSSGANVLTF
TRBD1,TRBJ1-1,13,TRBV15,-,TGTGCCACCAGCAGAGGAGGGACAGGGGGAGCTTTCTTT,CATSRGGTGGAFF
-,TRBJ2-1,15,TRBV2,many,TGTGCCAGCAGTGACCGCAGGGAATCAAGCAATGAGCAGTTCTTC,CASSDRRESSNEQFF
-,TRBJ1-5,14,TRBV3-1,many,TGTGCCAGCAGCGAAGGACAGAGCAATCAGCCCCAGCATTTT,CASSEGQSNQPQHF
TRBD1,TRBJ1-6,15,TRBV7-2,-,TGTGCCAGCAGCTTACGGACAGGGGACAATTCACCCCTCCACTTT,CASSLRTGDNSPLHF
TRBD1,TRBJ1-2,11,TRBV29-1,-,TGCAGCGTTGCGGCAGGGGGTGGCTACACCTTC,CSVAAGGGYTF
TRBD1,TRBJ1-4,15,TRBV6-1,-,TGTGCCAGCAGTCCCGGACAGGGCGTGCTAGAAAAACTGTTTTTT,CASSPGQGVLEKLFF